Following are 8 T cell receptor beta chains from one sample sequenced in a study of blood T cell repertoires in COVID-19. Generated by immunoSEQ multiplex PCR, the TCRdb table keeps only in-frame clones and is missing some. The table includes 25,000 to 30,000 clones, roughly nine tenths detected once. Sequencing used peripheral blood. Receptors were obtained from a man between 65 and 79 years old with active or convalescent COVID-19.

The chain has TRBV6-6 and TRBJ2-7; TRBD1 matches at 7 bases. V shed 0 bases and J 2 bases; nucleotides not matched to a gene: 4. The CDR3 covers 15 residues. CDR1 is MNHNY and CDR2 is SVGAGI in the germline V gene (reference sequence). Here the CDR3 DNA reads TGTGCCAGCAGTTACTCGGGGCAGGGGGCCTACGAGCAGTACTTC. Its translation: CASSYSGQGAYEQYF.

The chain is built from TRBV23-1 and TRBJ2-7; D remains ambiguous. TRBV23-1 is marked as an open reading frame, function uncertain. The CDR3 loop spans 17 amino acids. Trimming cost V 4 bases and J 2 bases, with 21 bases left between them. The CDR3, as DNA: TGCGCCAGCAGTCCCCACCCTGTTGCAGGTCCAGCCTACGAGCAGTACGTC. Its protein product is CASSPHPVAGPAYEQYV.

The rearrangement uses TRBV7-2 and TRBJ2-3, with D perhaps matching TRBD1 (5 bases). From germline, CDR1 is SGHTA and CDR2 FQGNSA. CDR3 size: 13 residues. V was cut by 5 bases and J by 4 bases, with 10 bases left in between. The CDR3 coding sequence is TGTGCCAGCAGCCGGCAGGGTTCAGATACGCAGTATTTT. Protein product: CASSRQGSDTQYF.

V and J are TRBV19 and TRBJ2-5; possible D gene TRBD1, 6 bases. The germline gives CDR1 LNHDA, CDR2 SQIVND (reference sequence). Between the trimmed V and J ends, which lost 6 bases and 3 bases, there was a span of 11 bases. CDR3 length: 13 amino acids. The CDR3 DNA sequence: TGTGCCAGTAGACAGGGCGGAAAAGAGACCCAGTACTTC. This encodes CASRQGGKETQYF.

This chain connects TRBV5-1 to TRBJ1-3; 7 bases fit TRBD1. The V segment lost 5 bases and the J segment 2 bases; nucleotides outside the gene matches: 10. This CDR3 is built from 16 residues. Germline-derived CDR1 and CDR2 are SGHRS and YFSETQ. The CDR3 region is CASRREITGAGNTIYF. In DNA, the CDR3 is TGCGCCAGCAGAAGGGAAATAACAGGGGCTGGAAACACCATATATTTT.

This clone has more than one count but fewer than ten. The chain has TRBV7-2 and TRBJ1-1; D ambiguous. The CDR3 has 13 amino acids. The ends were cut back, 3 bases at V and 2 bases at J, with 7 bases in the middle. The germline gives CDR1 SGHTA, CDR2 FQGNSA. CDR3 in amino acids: CASSFSVNTEAFF. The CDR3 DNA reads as TGTGCCAGCAGCTTTAGTGTAAACACTGAAGCTTTCTTT.

CDR3 sequence (DNA): TGTGCCAGCAGCCAAGATCCCAACAGCTACAATGAGCAGTTCTTC. Encoded protein: CASSQDPNSYNEQFF. The chain is built from TRBV3-1 (or the pseudogene TRBV3-2) and TRBJ2-1; no clear D. CDR1 LGHDT and CDR2 YNNKEL come from the germline V gene (reference sequence). Trimming cost V 0 bases and J 3 bases, with 9 bases left between them. The CDR3 spans 15 residues.

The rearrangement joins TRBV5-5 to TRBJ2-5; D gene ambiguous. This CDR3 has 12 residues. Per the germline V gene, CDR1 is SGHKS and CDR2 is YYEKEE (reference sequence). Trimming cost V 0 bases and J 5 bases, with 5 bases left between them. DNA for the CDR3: TGTGCCAGCAGCTTGGTAATGGAGACCCAGTACTTC. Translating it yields CASSLVMETQYF.